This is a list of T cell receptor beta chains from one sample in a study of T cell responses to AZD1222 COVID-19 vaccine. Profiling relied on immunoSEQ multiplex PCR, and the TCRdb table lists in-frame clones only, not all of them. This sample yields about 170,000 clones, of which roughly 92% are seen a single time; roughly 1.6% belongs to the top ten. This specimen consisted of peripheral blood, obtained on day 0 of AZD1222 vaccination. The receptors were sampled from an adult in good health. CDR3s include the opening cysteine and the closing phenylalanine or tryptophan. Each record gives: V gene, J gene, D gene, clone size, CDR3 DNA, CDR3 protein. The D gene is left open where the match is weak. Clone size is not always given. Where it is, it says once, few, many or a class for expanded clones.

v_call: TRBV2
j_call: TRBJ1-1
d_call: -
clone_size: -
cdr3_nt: TGTGCCAGCAGTGGATCGGGATGGGGGAACACTGAAGCTTTCTTT
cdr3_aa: CASSGSGWGNTEAFF

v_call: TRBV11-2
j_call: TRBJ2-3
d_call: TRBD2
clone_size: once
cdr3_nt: TGTGCCAGCAGCGGGCTCGGTCACGGACTAGCGCCCAGCACAGATACGCAGTATTTT
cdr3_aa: CASSGLGHGLAPSTDTQYF

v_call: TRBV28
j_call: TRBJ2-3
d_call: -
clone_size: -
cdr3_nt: TGTGCCAGCAGTTTTATGGGAAATACGCAGTATTTT
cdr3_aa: CASSFMGNTQYF

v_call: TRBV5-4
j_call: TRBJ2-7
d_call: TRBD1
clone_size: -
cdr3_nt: TGTGCCAGCAGCCCTGGACAGGTCCCCTCCTACGAGCAGTACTTC
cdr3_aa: CASSPGQVPSYEQYF

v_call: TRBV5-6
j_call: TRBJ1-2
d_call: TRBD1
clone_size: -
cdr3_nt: TGTGCCAGCAGCTTCCTTCAGGGGGCCCCTAACTATGGCTACACCTTC
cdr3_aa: CASSFLQGAPNYGYTF

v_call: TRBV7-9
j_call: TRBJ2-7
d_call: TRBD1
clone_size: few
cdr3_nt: TGTGCCAGCAGCTTAGCGGGACAGGGCACCTACGAGCAGTACTTC
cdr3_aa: CASSLAGQGTYEQYF

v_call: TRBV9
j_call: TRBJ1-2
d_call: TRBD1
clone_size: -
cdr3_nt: TGTGCCAGCAACAGGGGACAGAACTATGGCTACACCTTC
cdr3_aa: CASNRGQNYGYTF

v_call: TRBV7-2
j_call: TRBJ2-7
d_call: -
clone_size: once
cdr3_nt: TGTGCCAGCAGCTCGAGACTAGTTAGCTCCTACGAGCAGTACTTC
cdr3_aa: CASSSRLVSSYEQYF

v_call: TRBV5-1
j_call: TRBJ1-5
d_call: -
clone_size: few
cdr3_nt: TGCGCCAGCAGCTTGGCCGGGACATACGGGCAGCCCCAGCATTTT
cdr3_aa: CASSLAGTYGQPQHF

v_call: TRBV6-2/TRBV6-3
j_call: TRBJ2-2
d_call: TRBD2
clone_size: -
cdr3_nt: TGTGCCAGCAGTATAACTAGCGCCGGGGAGCTGTTTTTT
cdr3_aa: CASSITSAGELFF

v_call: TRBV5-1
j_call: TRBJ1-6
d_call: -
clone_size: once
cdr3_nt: TGCGCCAGCAGCCCGACTGTCGATTCACCCCTCCACTTT
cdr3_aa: CASSPTVDSPLHF

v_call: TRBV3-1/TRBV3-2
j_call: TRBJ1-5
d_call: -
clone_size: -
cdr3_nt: TGTGCCAGCAGCCCGGGGACATTTGGTTATCAGCCCCAGCATTTT
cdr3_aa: CASSPGTFGYQPQHF

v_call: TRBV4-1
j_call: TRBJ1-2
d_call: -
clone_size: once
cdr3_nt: TGCGCCCGCAGCCCGGGGGGGGCCGACTATGGCTACACCTTC
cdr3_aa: CARSPGGADYGYTF

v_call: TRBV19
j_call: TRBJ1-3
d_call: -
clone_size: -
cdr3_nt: TGTGCCAGTACCCCGGGTCCCTCTGGAAACACCATATATTTT
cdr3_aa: CASTPGPSGNTIYF

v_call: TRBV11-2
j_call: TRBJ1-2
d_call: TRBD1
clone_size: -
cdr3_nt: TGTGCCAGCAGCTCCTCCTCAGGGGGCGGGATTGACTATGGCTACACCTTC
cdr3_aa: CASSSSSGGGIDYGYTF

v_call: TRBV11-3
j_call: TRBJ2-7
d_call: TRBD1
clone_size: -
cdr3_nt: TGTGCCAGCAGCGCCCGGACAGGGCACGAGCAGTACTTC
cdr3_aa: CASSARTGHEQYF

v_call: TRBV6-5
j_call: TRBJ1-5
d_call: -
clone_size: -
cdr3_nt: TGTGCCAGCAGTTACAGGGGTGGCAGCAATCAGCCCCAGCATTTT
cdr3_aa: CASSYRGGSNQPQHF

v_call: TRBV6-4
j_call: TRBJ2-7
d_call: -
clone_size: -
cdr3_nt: TGTGCCAGCAGTGTCAGACCTAGCGCGTCCTACGAGCAGTACTTC
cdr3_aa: CASSVRPSASYEQYF

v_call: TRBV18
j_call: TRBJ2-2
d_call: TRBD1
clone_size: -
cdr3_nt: TGTGCCAGCTCACCCAGGGGGACCGGGGAGCTGTTTTTT
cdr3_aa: CASSPRGTGELFF

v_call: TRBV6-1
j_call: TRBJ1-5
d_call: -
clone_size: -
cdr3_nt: TGTGCCAGCAGTGAGACGGTCCGGCATTTGGCCCAGCATTTT
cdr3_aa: CASSETVRHLAQHF

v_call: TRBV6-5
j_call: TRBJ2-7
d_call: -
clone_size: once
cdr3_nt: TGTGCCAGCAGTTACTCGACATCCAGGGCGAGGGAGCAGTACTTC
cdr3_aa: CASSYSTSRAREQYF

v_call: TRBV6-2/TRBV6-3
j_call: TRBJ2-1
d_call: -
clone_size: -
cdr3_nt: TGTGCCAGCAGTGGGGCGGGGAGCTCCTACAATGAGCAGTTCTTC
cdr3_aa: CASSGAGSSYNEQFF

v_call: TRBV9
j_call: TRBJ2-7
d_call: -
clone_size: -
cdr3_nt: TGTGCCAGCAGCGCACACAGCTCCTACGAGCAGTACTTC
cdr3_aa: CASSAHSSYEQYF

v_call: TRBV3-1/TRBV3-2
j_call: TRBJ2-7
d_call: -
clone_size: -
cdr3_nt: TGTGCCAGCAGCCATTCGACGGGGGTCCAGTCCTACGAGCAGTACTTC
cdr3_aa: CASSHSTGVQSYEQYF

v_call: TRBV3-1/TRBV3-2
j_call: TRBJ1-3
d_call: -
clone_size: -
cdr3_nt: TGTGCCAGCAGCCCTGGAGGGGCTGGAAACACCATATATTTT
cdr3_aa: CASSPGGAGNTIYF

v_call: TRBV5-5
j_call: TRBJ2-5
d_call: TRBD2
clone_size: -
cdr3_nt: TGTGCCAGCAGCCCGGGGGGGAGCGGGGAAAAGACCCAGTACTTC
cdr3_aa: CASSPGGSGEKTQYF

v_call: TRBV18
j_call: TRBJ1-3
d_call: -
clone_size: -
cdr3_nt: TGTGCCAGCTCACCAAGACAGTCTGGAAACACCATATATTTT
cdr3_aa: CASSPRQSGNTIYF

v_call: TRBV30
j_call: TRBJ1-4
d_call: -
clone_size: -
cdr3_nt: TGTGCCTGGAGTGGACGGGTCAGGAGCACTAATGAAAAACTGTTTTTT
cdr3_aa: CAWSGRVRSTNEKLFF

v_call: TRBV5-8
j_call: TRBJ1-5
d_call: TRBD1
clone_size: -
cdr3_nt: TGTGCCAGCAGCTTGGGACAGGGAAATAGCAATCAGCCCCAGCATTTT
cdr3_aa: CASSLGQGNSNQPQHF

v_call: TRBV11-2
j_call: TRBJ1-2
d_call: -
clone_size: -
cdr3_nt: TGTGCCAGCAGTTCCCGGGACCCTAAGAATGGCTACACCTTC
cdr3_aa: CASSSRDPKNGYTF

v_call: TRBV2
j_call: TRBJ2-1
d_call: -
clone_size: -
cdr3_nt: TGTGCCAGCAGTGGAGGTGCTTACTCCTACAATGAGCAGTTCTTC
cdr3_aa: CASSGGAYSYNEQFF

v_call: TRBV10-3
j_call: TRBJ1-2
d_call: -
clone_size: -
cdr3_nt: TGTGCCACCGAACCGAGAGGGTTGGGGGGCTACACCTTC
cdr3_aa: CATEPRGLGGYTF

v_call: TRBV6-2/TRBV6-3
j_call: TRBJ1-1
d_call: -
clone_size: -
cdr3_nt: TGTGCCAGCAGCCCCCCGGGGGGGGTTGGTGAAGCTTTCTTT
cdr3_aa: CASSPPGGVGEAFF